The clone carrying this T cell receptor (beta chain) was detected many times. The record originates from a study of T cells in Graves' hyperthyroidism and ophthalmopathy. The CDR3 is made up of 12 amino acids. Germline lookup yields CDR1 KGHDR and CDR2 SFDVKD. V was pared by 3 bases and J by 2 bases, with 4 bases between. RNA transcripts yielded amplified TCR beta CDR3 regions. In the first-round RT-PCR of the TCR CDR3, the HTBI primer set was used. One entry per CDR3 protein, called by TCRdb with MiXCR from the multiplex PCR reads. Of approximately 700,000 distinct CDR3 sequences listed, just under 45% are singletons. Patients having uncontrolled infection, another autoimmune disease, pregnancy or lactation were not included.

Sequencing was performed on peripheral blood or thyroid tissue (not recorded which). The clonotype comes from an adult man with Graves' disease, either hyperthyroidism or ophthalmopathy (not recorded which). The rearrangement links TRBV24-1 to TRBJ2-7; D gene ambiguous. The DNA for the CDR3 is TGTGCCACCAGTGATGGTCCCTACGAGCAGTACTTC. The encoded protein is CATSDGPYEQYF.